The rows below give T cell receptor beta chains drawn from one sample of a study of blood T cells in healthy people across ages. TCRdb redid the calling of the 5' RACE reads with MiXCR, one entry per CDR3 protein. Of approximately 1,100,000 distinct CDR3 sequences listed, 40% to 50% are singletons. Sequencing was performed on blood. Receptors originate from a woman aged 55-69 years in good health. The CDR3 runs from the conserved cysteine through the conserved F or W. Each record gives: D gene, V gene, clone size, J gene, CDR3 DNA, CDR3 protein. The D gene is left open where the match is weak. Expanded clones get a size class; other rows say once, few or many, or leave the size out.

d_call: .; v_call: TRBV7-9; clone_size: .; j_call: TRBJ1-1; cdr3_nt: TGTGCCAGCAGCTCTGTGGGGGGCGAGGAGAAGAACACTGAAGCTTTCTTT; cdr3_aa: CASSSVGGEEKNTEAFF
d_call: TRBD2; v_call: TRBV7-2; clone_size: .; j_call: TRBJ2-3; cdr3_nt: TGTGCCAGCAGCTTAGCAGGCGGACTAGCCTCCACAGATACGCAGTATTTT; cdr3_aa: CASSLAGGLASTDTQYF
d_call: .; v_call: TRBV18; clone_size: .; j_call: TRBJ2-7; cdr3_nt: TGTGCCAGCTCACCTTCGGGGATCGTGTCCTACGAGCAGTACTTC; cdr3_aa: CASSPSGIVSYEQYF
d_call: TRBD2; v_call: TRBV20-1; clone_size: .; j_call: TRBJ2-3; cdr3_nt: TGCAGTGCGGGGAACCTAGCGGGAGGCCTTAGCACAGATACGCAGTATTTT; cdr3_aa: CSAGNLAGGLSTDTQYF
d_call: TRBD1; v_call: TRBV29-1; clone_size: .; j_call: TRBJ2-5; cdr3_nt: TGCAGCGTTGCCCCGGGACAGGCTTCCAATGAGCAGTACTTC; cdr3_aa: CSVAPGQASNEQYF
d_call: .; v_call: TRBV7-9; clone_size: .; j_call: TRBJ2-7; cdr3_nt: TGTGCCAGCAGCGTAGGGGCCGCACAAAGCGAGCAGTACTTC; cdr3_aa: CASSVGAAQSEQYF
d_call: TRBD1; v_call: TRBV5-1; clone_size: .; j_call: TRBJ2-2; cdr3_nt: TGCGCCAGCAGCCGATTTAGTCCCGGGACAGGGGGCAGTACCACCGGGGAGCTGTTTTTT; cdr3_aa: CASSRFSPGTGGSTTGELFF
d_call: .; v_call: TRBV9; clone_size: once; j_call: TRBJ2-3; cdr3_nt: TGTGCCAGCAGCCTAACAGGCGGGTACACAGATACGCAGTATTTT; cdr3_aa: CASSLTGGYTDTQYF
d_call: TRBD2; v_call: TRBV14; clone_size: once; j_call: TRBJ2-1; cdr3_nt: TGTGCCAGCAGCCCCTTAGCGGGAGGAGGGGATGAGCAGTTCTTC; cdr3_aa: CASSPLAGGGDEQFF
d_call: .; v_call: TRBV24-1; clone_size: .; j_call: TRBJ2-3; cdr3_nt: TGTGCCACCAGTGATCGTCTAGCGTCAAGCACAGATACGCAGTATTTT; cdr3_aa: CATSDRLASSTDTQYF
d_call: .; v_call: TRBV29-1; clone_size: .; j_call: TRBJ2-1; cdr3_nt: TGCAGCGTTGCAGTGGCCAGGGGTGGTGATGAGCAGTTCTTC; cdr3_aa: CSVAVARGGDEQFF
d_call: .; v_call: TRBV6-2/TRBV6-3; clone_size: .; j_call: TRBJ1-2; cdr3_nt: TGTGCATCTTCCGAAGGGGACTATGGCCACACCTTC; cdr3_aa: CASSEGDYGHTF
d_call: .; v_call: TRBV20-1; clone_size: few; j_call: TRBJ2-5; cdr3_nt: TGCAGTGCCCATCAGGGGAGAGAGACCCAGTACTTC; cdr3_aa: CSAHQGRETQYF
d_call: .; v_call: TRBV6-5; clone_size: .; j_call: TRBJ2-7; cdr3_nt: TGTGCCAGCAGTTACGCGAGGGGCGGACCCTACGAGCAGTACTTC; cdr3_aa: CASSYARGGPYEQYF
d_call: .; v_call: TRBV6-5; clone_size: .; j_call: TRBJ1-1; cdr3_nt: TGTGCCAGCAGTACCAGCGGGACACTGAACACTGAAGCTTTCTTT; cdr3_aa: CASSTSGTLNTEAFF
d_call: TRBD2; v_call: TRBV5-1; clone_size: few; j_call: TRBJ2-7; cdr3_nt: TGCGCCAGCAGCCCCGGCGGAACCGGGAGGACCTACGAGCAGTACTTC; cdr3_aa: CASSPGGTGRTYEQYF
d_call: .; v_call: TRBV25-1; clone_size: few; j_call: TRBJ2-1; cdr3_nt: TGTGCCAGCAGTGACATGGGACAAGAGCAGTTCTTC; cdr3_aa: CASSDMGQEQFF
d_call: .; v_call: TRBV7-2; clone_size: .; j_call: TRBJ2-2; cdr3_nt: TGTGCCAGCAGCCCGGGGATGGACGGGGAGCTGTTTTTT; cdr3_aa: CASSPGMDGELFF
d_call: TRBD2; v_call: TRBV20-1; clone_size: .; j_call: TRBJ2-1; cdr3_nt: TGCAGTGCCAAGCGGGATCAGTCCTACAATGAGCAGTTCTTC; cdr3_aa: CSAKRDQSYNEQFF
d_call: TRBD1; v_call: TRBV7-8; clone_size: .; j_call: TRBJ2-4; cdr3_nt: TGTGCCAGCTCCCTCGGGACAGGGCGTTTTTTGATCCAGGCCAAAAACATTCGGTACTTC; cdr3_aa: CASSLGTGRFLIQAKNIRYF
d_call: .; v_call: TRBV11-1; clone_size: few; j_call: TRBJ2-5; cdr3_nt: TGTGCCAGCAGCTCGGAAGTCCGGCAGTACTTC; cdr3_aa: CASSSEVRQYF
d_call: .; v_call: TRBV21-1; clone_size: .; j_call: TRBJ2-1; cdr3_nt: TGTGCCAGCAGCAGTCCGGGACTGACTACCTACAATGAGCAGTTCTTC; cdr3_aa: CASSSPGLTTYNEQFF
d_call: TRBD1; v_call: TRBV7-3; clone_size: few; j_call: TRBJ2-3; cdr3_nt: TGTGCCAGCAGCTCACGACAGGGGGCGGTTACGCAGTATTTT; cdr3_aa: CASSSRQGAVTQYF
d_call: TRBD2; v_call: TRBV20-1; clone_size: once; j_call: TRBJ2-7; cdr3_nt: TGCAGTGCGAGGAGTGGGACTAGACTTTCCGAGCAGTACTTC; cdr3_aa: CSARSGTRLSEQYF
d_call: TRBD2; v_call: TRBV6-5; clone_size: .; j_call: TRBJ2-7; cdr3_nt: TGTGCCAGCAGTTACGGGCCTAGCGGGAGACACGAGCAGTACTTC; cdr3_aa: CASSYGPSGRHEQYF
d_call: .; v_call: TRBV5-6; clone_size: .; j_call: TRBJ1-5; cdr3_nt: TGTGCCAGCAGCGCGGACCCCCGAAGCAATCAGCCCCAGCATTTT; cdr3_aa: CASSADPRSNQPQHF
d_call: TRBD2; v_call: TRBV7-6; clone_size: .; j_call: TRBJ2-1; cdr3_nt: TGTGCCAGCAGCTTAATCGATGGGACTAGCGGGTACGATGAGCAGTTCTTC; cdr3_aa: CASSLIDGTSGYDEQFF
d_call: .; v_call: TRBV20-1; clone_size: .; j_call: TRBJ2-2; cdr3_nt: TGCAGTGCTAGAGTTCGGACAGCCAACACCGGGGAGCTGTTTTTT; cdr3_aa: CSARVRTANTGELFF
d_call: .; v_call: TRBV6-1; clone_size: .; j_call: TRBJ1-6; cdr3_nt: TGTGCCAGCAGTGAAGAAGACACATATTCACCCCTCCACTTT; cdr3_aa: CASSEEDTYSPLHF